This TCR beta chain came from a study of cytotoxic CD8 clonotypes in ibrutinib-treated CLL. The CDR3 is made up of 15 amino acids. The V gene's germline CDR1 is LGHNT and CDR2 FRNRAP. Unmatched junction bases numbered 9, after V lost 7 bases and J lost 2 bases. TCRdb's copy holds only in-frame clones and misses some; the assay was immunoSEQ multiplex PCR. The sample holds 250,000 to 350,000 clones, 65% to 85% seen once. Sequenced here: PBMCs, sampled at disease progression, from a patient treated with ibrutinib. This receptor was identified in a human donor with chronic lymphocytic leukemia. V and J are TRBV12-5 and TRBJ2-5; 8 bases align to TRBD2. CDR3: CASAPSPSGQETQYF. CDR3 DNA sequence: TGTGCTAGTGCTCCCTCGCCTAGCGGGCAAGAGACCCAGTACTTC.